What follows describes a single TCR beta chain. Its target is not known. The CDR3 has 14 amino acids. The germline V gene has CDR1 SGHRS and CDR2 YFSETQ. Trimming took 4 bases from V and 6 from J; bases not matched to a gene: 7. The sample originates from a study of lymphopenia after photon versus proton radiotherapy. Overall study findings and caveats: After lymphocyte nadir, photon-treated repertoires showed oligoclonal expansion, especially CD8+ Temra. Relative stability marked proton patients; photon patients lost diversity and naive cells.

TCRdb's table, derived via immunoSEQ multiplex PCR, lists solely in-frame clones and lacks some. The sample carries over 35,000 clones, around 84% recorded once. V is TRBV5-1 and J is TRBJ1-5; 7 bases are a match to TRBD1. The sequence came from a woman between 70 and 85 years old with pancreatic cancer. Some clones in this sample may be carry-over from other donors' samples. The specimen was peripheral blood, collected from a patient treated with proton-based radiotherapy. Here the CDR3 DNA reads TGCGCCAGCAGCCCGACAGGGCTGGTTCAGCCCCAGCATTTT. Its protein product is CASSPTGLVQPQHF.